The rows below give T cell receptor beta chains drawn from one sample of a study of shared clonotypes between healthy human individuals. Profiling relied on immunoSEQ multiplex PCR, and the TCRdb table lists in-frame clones only, not all of them. The sample includes a few hundred thousand clones, 90% to 97% of them seen just once. The sample taken for sequencing was memory CD8+ T cells sorted from blood. The receptors come from a man under 40 in good health. The CDR3 runs from the conserved cysteine through the conserved F or W. D genes are given only for firm matches. Only some rows state a clone size, as once, few, many or a class for expanded clones.

-	TRBV5-8	TRBJ2-3	-	TGTGCCAGCAGCTTGATCGAGGCCACAGATACGCAGTATTTT	CASSLIEATDTQYF
-	TRBV5-6	TRBJ2-1	TRBD2	TGTGCCAGCAGCCCGACTAGCGGGAGGGTCGACAATGAGCAGTTCTTC	CASSPTSGRVDNEQFF
once	TRBV7-3	TRBJ2-1	TRBD2	TGTGCCAGCAGCTTATGGGCTAGCGGGGGGTACAATGAGCAGTTCTTC	CASSLWASGGYNEQFF
-	TRBV28	TRBJ2-2	TRBD2	TGTGCCAGCAGCCCAGCGGGAGGGAACACCGGGGAGCTGTTTTTT	CASSPAGGNTGELFF
-	TRBV7-7	TRBJ2-1	-	TGTGCTAGCAGCAAAAGGGCCGCTAGTATCAATGAGCAGTTCTTC	CASSKRAASINEQFF
few	TRBV15	TRBJ1-5	-	TGTGCCACCAGCAGAGACAGGGGCAATCAGCCCCAGCATTTT	CATSRDRGNQPQHF
-	TRBV27	TRBJ2-7	-	TGTGCCAGCAGTTTAAGGTCGTGGGGCACCTACGAGCAGTACTTC	CASSLRSWGTYEQYF
-	TRBV27	TRBJ2-7	TRBD2	TGTGCCAGCAGATCCCACTCAGCGGGAGGCCTCGCCGAGCAGTACTTC	CASRSHSAGGLAEQYF
-	TRBV27	TRBJ1-2	-	TGTGCCAGCAGTACCTACCCGTCCCGAGCTAACTATGGCTACACCTTC	CASSTYPSRANYGYTF
-	TRBV12-5	TRBJ1-3	-	TGTGCTAGTGTGGGGGGGGGATCCTCCTCTGGAAACACCATATATTTT	CASVGGGSSSGNTIYF
-	TRBV19	TRBJ1-3	-	TGTGCCAGTAGTCTCACGGACCTCTCTGGAAACACCATATATTTT	CASSLTDLSGNTIYF
-	TRBV21-1	TRBJ1-2	-	TGTGCCAGCAGCTTAGGGGACGGCTACACCTTC	CASSLGDGYTF
-	TRBV27	TRBJ2-3	-	TGTGCCAGCAGTTTATCCCGCACAGATACGCAGTATTTT	CASSLSRTDTQYF
-	TRBV7-6	TRBJ2-5	TRBD1	TGTGCCAGCAGCGGGGACAGCCAAGAGACCCAGTACTTC	CASSGDSQETQYF
-	TRBV28	TRBJ2-1	-	TGTGCCAGCAGTATAGGGCTAGCGATTTTTCATGAGCAGTTCTTC	CASSIGLAIFHEQFF
-	TRBV30	TRBJ2-7	-	TGTGCCTGGACAGGGAACGAGCAGTACTTC	CAWTGNEQYF
-	TRBV25-1	TRBJ2-1	TRBD2	TGTGCCGGCAGTGGGGTCATAGGACTAGGGAGGAATGAGCAGTTCTTC	CAGSGVIGLGRNEQFF
-	TRBV7-6	TRBJ1-1	-	TGTGCCAGCAGTAAAGTGACAGGGAACACTGAAGCTTTCTTT	CASSKVTGNTEAFF
-	TRBV27	TRBJ1-1	-	TGTGCCAGCAGTTTAAAGGCAGGCGACACTGAAGCTTTCTTT	CASSLKAGDTEAFF
-	TRBV6-1	TRBJ2-3	TRBD2	TGTGCCAGCAGAGGACTAGCGGGAGTGGGGGATACGCAGTATTTT	CASRGLAGVGDTQYF
once	TRBV27	TRBJ2-3	-	TGTGCCAGCAGTTACCCCACCCCGGAAACGCAGTATTTT	CASSYPTPETQYF
once	TRBV10-1	TRBJ2-1	TRBD2	TGCGCCAGCAGTGTAGATGGACTAGCGGGGTACAATGAGCAGTTCTTC	CASSVDGLAGYNEQFF
-	TRBV7-3	TRBJ1-1	TRBD1	TGTGCCAGCAGCTTAAGCGCAGGGGGCGGTGAAGCTTTCTTT	CASSLSAGGGEAFF
-	TRBV11-2	TRBJ2-7	TRBD2	TGTGCCAGCAGCACGCTTCCGGCTAGCGGGGTCTACGAGCAGTACTTC	CASSTLPASGVYEQYF
once	TRBV27	TRBJ2-1	-	TGTGCCAGCAGTCCCCGGGTCGGAACCTACAATGAGCAGTTCTTC	CASSPRVGTYNEQFF
-	TRBV4-1	TRBJ2-7	TRBD2	TGCGCCAGCAGCCTGGAGTTGGCTAGCGGGTACGAGCAGTACTTC	CASSLELASGYEQYF
once	TRBV10-3	TRBJ2-1	-	TGTGCCATCAGTAGCGGGAATGAGCAGTTCTTC	CAISSGNEQFF
once	TRBV5-1	TRBJ1-4	-	TGCGCCAGCAGCTTGGCGAGGACGGAACATAATGAAAAACTGTTTTTT	CASSLARTEHNEKLFF
-	TRBV6-8	TRBJ2-7	TRBD1	TGTGCCAGCAGTGACAGGGGCGAGCAGTACTTC	CASSDRGEQYF
-	TRBV6-4	TRBJ2-7	-	TGTGCCAGCAGTGTAGGTTTCGGGACCGAGCAGTACTTC	CASSVGFGTEQYF
-	TRBV30	TRBJ2-1	TRBD1	TGTGCCTGGAGTGTAGGCCCGACAGGGACCTACAATGAGCAGTTCTTC	CAWSVGPTGTYNEQFF
once	TRBV28	TRBJ2-1	TRBD2	TGTGCCAGCAGTTTATGGGATAGCGGGAGTGGCAATGAGCAGTTCTTC	CASSLWDSGSGNEQFF
-	TRBV10-2	TRBJ2-3	TRBD1	TGCGCCAGCAGCCCCACAGGGGGTAGCACAGATACGCAGTATTTT	CASSPTGGSTDTQYF
-	TRBV7-3	TRBJ2-1	-	TGTGCCAGCGGGTACCTTGGTGGAAATGAGCAGTTCTTC	CASGYLGGNEQFF
-	TRBV2	TRBJ2-7	-	TGTGCCAGCAGTGAAAAAGAAGACTCCGAGGGGAGCCACGAGCAGTACTTC	CASSEKEDSEGSHEQYF
-	TRBV7-9	TRBJ1-1	-	TGTGCCAGCAGCGCCTGGGACCGGGAATGGAGTGAAGCTTTCTTT	CASSAWDREWSEAFF
-	TRBV9	TRBJ2-7	TRBD2	TGTGCCAGCAGCGTAAATCTAGCGGGAGGCCCCTACGAGCAGTACTTC	CASSVNLAGGPYEQYF
-	TRBV29-1	TRBJ2-3	-	TGCAGCGTGCACCGGGACTTCACAGATACGCAGTATTTT	CSVHRDFTDTQYF
-	TRBV27	TRBJ1-5	-	TGTGCCAGCACTAAAAGGGACACAAGAGTTAGCAGACAGCCCCAGCATTTT	CASTKRDTRVSRQPQHF